This T cell receptor (beta chain) came from a study of identical twins (dated by TCRdb to 2016 to 2017). Context from the whole study: The study deep-sequenced TCR alpha and beta repertoires from monozygotic twins, unrelated adults of various ages and cord blood to test whether fetal clonotypes persist. To rule out contamination, replicate twin experiments were performed at different times with different library preparation protocols.

Library preparation used 5' RACE. Sequencing instrument: Illumina HiSeq 2000. A universal primer binding site was added through template switching, and the final cDNA carried a unique molecular identifier so that TCR cDNA molecules could be counted accurately. Specific primers in the conserved constant-segment region were used to synthesize first-strand cDNA for TCR alpha and beta chains. To control for contamination, each cDNA library was double barcoded with a SMART-Mk sample barcode plus Illumina barcodes. TruSeq adapter sequences along with Illumina sample barcodes were introduced in two successive PCR steps. Sequencing of the TCR alpha and beta cDNA libraries was done on the Illumina HiSeq platform using custom primers. The original methods were these. Unique molecular identifiers were extracted from raw reads with MiGEC, and CDR3 positions were determined with MiXCR. Recombination models were inferred per individual with the repgenHMM and IGoR tools using an EM algorithm. The analysis of shared clonotypes was done with the tcR package in R, with sharing normalized by the product of cloneset sizes. To study raw recombination without the effects of thymic and clonal selection, out-of-frame nonproductive sequences were analyzed. Using fastp at Q25 and MiXCR, TCRdb reprocessed the public reads and kept productive beta chains. Each CDR3 protein appears once, grouped with its most common genes and DNA. These V and J calls are TCRdb output, not the study's own analysis. The sample table contains about 570,000 distinct CDR3 sequences; only one count was recorded for more than 9% of them. Roughly 3% of the sample comes from the top ten.

As to this clonotype: Its antigen remains unidentified. No base qualities exist here, and no much larger clone lies one base off it.

Every donor was a healthy Caucasian. Three pairs of female monozygotic twins, all aged roughly 18 to 30 years, made up the twin cohort. Peripheral blood mononuclear cells were used as the source from which RNA for TCR libraries was isolated. General conclusions and limits of the study: Because the same donors could not be followed over many years, the conclusions depended on cross-sectional statistical analysis. Excess twin sharing in beta out-of-frame sequences was weaker because fewer shared sequences lowered the signal-to-noise ratio. Compared with coincidental sharing between unrelated individuals, out-of-frame TCR alpha sequences shared between twins had an excess of sequences with low generation probability. Out-of-frame TCR alpha sharing in monozygotic twins was systematically underestimated by recombination models, whereas sharing between unrelated individuals was in agreement with the recombination models. Zero-insertion analyses could be partly confounded by invariant T cells such as MAIT and iNKT, though diverse VJ usage argued against such confounding for most clonotypes. Fewer insertions were carried by abundant cord blood beta clonotypes, a similar but weaker trend appeared in young adult naive repertoires, and no such trend appeared in memory repertoires.

The same sample was also used in a study of yellow fever vaccine responses in identical twins. The second publication reports: According to the authors, the vaccine-induced T cell response in identical twins seemed to be partly convergent and partly specific to each individual. The study precisely tracked vaccine-responding T cell clones in identical twins.

Source material: PBMCs. This TCR was sampled from a woman under 30 in good health.

Here is the DNA: TGTGCCAGCAGCCGGGGGGGCTCTCTCATGAACACTGAAGCTTTCTTT. Protein translation: CASSRGGSLMNTEAFF. The receptor chain draws on TRBV3-1 and TRBJ1-1; TRBD1 is possibly the D segment (6 matching bases). Measured from the cysteine to the phenylalanine, the CDR3 is 16 residues long. Only the CDR3 DNA stays, 48 bases, in frame from base 1. The V end loses 4 bases and the J end loses 0 bases, and a stretch of 15 bases separates them. The germline V gene (reference sequence) yields LGHDT for CDR1 and YNNKEL for CDR2. Supplemented by the reference TRBV3-1 and TRBJ1-1 proteins around the CDR3, the complete variable domain is DTAVSQTPKYLVTQMGNDKSIKCEQNLGHDTMYWYKQDSKKFLKIMFSYNNKELIINETVPNRFSPKSPDKAHLNLHINSLELGDSAVYFCASSRGGSLMNTEAFFGQGTRLTVV.